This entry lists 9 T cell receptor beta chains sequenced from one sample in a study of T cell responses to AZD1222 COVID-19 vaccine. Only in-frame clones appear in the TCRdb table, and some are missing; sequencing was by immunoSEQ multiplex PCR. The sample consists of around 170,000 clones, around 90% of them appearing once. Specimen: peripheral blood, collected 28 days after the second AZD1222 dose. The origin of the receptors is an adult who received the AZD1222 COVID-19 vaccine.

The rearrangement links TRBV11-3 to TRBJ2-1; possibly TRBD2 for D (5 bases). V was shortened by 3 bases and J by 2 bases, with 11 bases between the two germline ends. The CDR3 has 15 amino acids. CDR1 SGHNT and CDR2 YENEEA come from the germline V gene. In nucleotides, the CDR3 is TGTGCCAGCAGCTTCGACGGGAATGCCTACAATGAGCAGTTCTTC. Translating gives CASSFDGNAYNEQFF.

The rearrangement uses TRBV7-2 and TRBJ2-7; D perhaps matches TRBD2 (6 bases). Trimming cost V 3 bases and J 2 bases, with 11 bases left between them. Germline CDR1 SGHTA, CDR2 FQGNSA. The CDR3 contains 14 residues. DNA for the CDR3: TGTGCCAGCAGCTTGGACGGGAGCCCCTACGAGCAGTACTTC. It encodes CASSLDGSPYEQYF.

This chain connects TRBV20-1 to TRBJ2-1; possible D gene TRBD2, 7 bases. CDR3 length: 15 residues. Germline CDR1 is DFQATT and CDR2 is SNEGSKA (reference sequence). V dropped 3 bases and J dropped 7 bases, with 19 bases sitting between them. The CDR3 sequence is CSASLPRGGSNEQFF. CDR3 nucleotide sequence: TGCAGTGCTAGTCTCCCGAGGGGGGGTTCTAATGAGCAGTTCTTC.

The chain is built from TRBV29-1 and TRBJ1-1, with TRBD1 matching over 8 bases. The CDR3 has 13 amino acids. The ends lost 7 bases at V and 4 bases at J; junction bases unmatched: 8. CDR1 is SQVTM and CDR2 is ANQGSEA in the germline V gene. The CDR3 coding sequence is TGCAGCGAAATGACCACAGGGGGCACTGAAGCTTTCTTT. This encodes CSEMTTGGTEAFF.

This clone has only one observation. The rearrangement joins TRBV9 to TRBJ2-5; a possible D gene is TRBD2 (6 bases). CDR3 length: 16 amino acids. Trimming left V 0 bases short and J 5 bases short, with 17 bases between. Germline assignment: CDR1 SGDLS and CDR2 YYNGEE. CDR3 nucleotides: TGTGCCAGCAGCGTAGCTGGAGGGTTGGACCGGGAGACCCAGTACTTC. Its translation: CASSVAGGLDRETQYF.

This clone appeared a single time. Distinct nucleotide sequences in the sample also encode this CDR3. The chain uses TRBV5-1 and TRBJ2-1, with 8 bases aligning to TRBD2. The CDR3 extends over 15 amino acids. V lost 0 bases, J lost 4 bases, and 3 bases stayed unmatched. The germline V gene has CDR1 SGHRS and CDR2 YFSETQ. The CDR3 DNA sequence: TGCGCCAGCAGCTTGGACGGGGGGGCGTACAATGAGCAGTTCTTC. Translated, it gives CASSLDGGAYNEQFF.

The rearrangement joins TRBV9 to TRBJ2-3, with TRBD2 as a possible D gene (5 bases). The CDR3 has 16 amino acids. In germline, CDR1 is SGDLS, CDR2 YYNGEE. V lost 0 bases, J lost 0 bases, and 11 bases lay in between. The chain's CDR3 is CASSVGSDSSTDTQYF. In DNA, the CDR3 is TGTGCCAGCAGCGTAGGTAGCGACTCTAGCACAGATACGCAGTATTTT.

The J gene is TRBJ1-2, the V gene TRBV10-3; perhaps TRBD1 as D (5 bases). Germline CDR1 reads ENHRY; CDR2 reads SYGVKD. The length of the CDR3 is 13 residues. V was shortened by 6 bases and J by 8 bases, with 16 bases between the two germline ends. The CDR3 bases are TGTGCCATCAGCATTGACAGCTTGTGGGGCTACACCTTC. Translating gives CAISIDSLWGYTF.

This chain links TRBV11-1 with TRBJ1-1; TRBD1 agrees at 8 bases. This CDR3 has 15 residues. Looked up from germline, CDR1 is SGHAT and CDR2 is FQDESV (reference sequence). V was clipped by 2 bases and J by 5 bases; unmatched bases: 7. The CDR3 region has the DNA TGTGCCAGCAGCTTATATGGACAGGGATTTACTGAAGCTTTCTTT. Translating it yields CASSLYGQGFTEAFF.